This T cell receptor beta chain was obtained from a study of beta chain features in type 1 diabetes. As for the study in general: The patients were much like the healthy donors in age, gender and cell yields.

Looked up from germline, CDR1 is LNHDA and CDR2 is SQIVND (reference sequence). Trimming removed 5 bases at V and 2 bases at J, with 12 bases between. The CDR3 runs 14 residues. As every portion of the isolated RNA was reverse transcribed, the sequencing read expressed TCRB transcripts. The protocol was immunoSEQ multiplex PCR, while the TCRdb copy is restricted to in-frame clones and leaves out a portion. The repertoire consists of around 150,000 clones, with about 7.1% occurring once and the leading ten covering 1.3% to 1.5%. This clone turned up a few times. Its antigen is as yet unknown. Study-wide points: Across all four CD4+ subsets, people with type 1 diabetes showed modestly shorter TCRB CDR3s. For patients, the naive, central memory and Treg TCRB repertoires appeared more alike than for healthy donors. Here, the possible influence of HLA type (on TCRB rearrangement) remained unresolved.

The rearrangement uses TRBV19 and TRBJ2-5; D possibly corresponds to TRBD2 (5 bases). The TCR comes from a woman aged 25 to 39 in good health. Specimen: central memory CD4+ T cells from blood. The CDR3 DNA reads TGTGCCAGTAGTCCCCGGGGAATTCAAGAGACCCAGTACTTC. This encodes CASSPRGIQETQYF.